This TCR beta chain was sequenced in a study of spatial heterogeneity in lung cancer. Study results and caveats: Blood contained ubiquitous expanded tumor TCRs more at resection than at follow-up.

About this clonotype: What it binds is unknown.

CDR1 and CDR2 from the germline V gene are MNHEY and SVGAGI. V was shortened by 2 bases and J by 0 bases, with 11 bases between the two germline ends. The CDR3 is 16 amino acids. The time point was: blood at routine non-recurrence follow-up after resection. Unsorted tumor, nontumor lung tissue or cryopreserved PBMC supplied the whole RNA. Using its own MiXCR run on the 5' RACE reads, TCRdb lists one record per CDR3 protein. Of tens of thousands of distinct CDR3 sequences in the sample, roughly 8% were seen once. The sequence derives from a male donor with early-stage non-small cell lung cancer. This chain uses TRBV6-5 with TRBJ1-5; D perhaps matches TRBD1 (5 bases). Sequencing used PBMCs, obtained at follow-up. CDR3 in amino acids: CASSYKGPDSNQPQHF. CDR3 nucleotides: TGTGCCAGCAGTTACAAGGGGCCAGATAGCAATCAGCCCCAGCATTTT.